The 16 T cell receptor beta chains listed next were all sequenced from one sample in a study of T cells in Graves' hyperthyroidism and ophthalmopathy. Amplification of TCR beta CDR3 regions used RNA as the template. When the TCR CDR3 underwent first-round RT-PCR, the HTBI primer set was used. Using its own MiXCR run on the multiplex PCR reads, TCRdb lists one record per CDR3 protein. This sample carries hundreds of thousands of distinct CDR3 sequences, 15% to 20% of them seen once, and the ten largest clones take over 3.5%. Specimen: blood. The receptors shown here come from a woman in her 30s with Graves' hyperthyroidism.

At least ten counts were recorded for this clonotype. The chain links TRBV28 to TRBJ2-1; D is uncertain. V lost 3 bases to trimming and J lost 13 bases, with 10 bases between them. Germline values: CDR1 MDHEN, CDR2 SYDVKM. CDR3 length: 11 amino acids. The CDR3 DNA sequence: TGTGCCAGCAGTTTTGCCTTGGGTCAGTTCTTC. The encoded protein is CASSFALGQFF.

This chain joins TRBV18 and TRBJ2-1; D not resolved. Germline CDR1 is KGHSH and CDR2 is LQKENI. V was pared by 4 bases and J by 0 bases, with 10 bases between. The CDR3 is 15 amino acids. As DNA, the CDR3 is TGTGCCAGCTCACATACTGTAACCTCCTACAATGAGCAGTTCTTC. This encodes CASSHTVTSYNEQFF.

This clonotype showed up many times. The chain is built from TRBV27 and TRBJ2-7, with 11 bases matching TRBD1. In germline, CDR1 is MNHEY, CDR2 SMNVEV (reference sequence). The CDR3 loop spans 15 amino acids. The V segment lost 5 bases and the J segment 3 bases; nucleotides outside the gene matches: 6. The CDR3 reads CASSGDRGYLYEQYF. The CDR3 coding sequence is TGTGCCAGCAGTGGGGACAGGGGGTACCTCTACGAGCAGTACTTC.

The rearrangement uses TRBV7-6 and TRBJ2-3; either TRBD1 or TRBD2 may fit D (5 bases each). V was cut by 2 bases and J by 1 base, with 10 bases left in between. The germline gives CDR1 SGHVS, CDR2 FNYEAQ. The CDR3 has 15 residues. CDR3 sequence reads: CASSLNGAGTDTQYF. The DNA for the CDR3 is TGTGCCAGCAGCTTAAACGGGGCCGGCACAGATACGCAGTATTTT.

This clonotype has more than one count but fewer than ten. The CDR3 sequence: CASSLAVQANSGANVLTF. In nucleotides, the CDR3 is TGTGCCAGCAGCTTAGCTGTACAGGCTAACTCTGGGGCCAACGTCCTGACTTTC. The chain uses TRBV7-2 and TRBJ2-6; TRBD1 is a possible D gene (5 bases). The V end lost 0 bases, the J end lost 0 bases, and 12 bases lay between the germline ends. Germline lookup yields CDR1 SGHTA and CDR2 FQGNSA. This CDR3 contains 18 residues. The entire variable domain, with the rest obtained from reference TRBV7-2 and TRBJ2-6, is as follows: GAGVSQSPSNKVTEKGKDVELRCDPISGHTALYWYRQSLGQGLEFLIYFQGNSAPDKSGLPSDRFSAERTGGSVSTLTIQRTQQEDSAVYLCASSLAVQANSGANVLTFGAGSRLTVL.

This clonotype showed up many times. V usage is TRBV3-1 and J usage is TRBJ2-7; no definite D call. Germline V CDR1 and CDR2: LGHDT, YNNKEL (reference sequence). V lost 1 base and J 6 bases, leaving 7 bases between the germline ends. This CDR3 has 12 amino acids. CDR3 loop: CASSQVKGEQYF. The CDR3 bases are TGTGCCAGCAGCCAAGTAAAGGGCGAGCAGTACTTC.

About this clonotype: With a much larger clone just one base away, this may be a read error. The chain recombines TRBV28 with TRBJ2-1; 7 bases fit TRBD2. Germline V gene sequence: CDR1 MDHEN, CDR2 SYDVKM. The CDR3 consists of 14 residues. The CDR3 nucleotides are TGTGCCAGCAGTTTTCCTAGCGGACACAATAAGCAGTTCTTC. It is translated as CASSFPSGHNKQFF.

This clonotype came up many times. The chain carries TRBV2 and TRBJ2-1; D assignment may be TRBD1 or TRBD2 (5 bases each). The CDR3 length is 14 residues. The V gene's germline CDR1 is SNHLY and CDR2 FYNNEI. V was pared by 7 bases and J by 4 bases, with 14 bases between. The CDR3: CASTGTESYNEQFF. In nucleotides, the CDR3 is TGTGCCAGCACCGGGACGGAATCTTACAATGAGCAGTTCTTC. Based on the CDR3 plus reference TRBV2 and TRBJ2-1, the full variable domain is EPEVTQTPSHQVTQMGQEVILRCVPISNHLYFYWYRQILGQKVEFLVSFYNNEISEKSEIFDDQFSVERPDGSNFTLKIRSTKLEDSAMYFCASTGTESYNEQFFGPGTRLTVL.

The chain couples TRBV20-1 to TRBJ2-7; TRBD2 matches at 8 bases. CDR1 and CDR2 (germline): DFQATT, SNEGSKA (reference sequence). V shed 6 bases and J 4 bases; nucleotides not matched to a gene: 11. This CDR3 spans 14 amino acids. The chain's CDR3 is CSASGSGIVYEQYF. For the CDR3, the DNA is TGCAGTGCAAGCGGTAGCGGGATTGTATACGAGCAGTACTTC.

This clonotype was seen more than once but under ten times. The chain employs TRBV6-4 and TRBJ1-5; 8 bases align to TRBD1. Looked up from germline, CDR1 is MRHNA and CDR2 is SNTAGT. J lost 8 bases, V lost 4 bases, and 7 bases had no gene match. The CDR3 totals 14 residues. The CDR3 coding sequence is TGTGCCAGCAGTGGTGGGACAGGCCGAGAGCCCCAGCATTTT. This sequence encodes CASSGGTGREPQHF.

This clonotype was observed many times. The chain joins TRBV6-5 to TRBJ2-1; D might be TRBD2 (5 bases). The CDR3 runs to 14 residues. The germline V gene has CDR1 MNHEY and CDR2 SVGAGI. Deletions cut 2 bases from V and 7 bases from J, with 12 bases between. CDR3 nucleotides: TGTGCCAGCAGTTACGACGGGGAATCAAATGAGCAGTTCTTC. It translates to CASSYDGESNEQFF.

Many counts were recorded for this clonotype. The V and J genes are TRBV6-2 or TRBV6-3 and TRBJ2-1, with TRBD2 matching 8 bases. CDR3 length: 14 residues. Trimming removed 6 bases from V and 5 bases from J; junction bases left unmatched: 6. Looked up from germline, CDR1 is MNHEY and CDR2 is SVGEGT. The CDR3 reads CASSSGLAHNEQFF. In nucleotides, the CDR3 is TGTGCCAGCAGCTCCGGACTAGCACACAATGAGCAGTTCTTC.

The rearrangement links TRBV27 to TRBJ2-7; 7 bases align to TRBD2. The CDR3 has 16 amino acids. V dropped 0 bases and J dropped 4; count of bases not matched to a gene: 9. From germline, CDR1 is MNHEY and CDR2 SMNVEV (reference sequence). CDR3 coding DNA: TGTGCCAGCAGTTTATCGGCTAGCGGAGAGGTATACGAGCAGTACTTC. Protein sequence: CASSLSASGEVYEQYF.

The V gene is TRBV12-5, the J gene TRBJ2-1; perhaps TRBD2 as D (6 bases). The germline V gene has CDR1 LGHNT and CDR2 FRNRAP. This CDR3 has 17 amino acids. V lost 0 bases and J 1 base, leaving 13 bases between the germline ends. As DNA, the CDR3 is TGTGCTAGTGGTTTGGTACTGGGGGGAAGGTCCTACAATGAGCAGTTCTTC. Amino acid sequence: CASGLVLGGRSYNEQFF.

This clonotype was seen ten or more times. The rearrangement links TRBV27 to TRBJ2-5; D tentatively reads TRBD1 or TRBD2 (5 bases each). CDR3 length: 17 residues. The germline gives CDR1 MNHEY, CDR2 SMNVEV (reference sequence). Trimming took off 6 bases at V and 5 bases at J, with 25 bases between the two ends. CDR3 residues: CASRYRLGESPQETQYF. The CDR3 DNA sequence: TGTGCCAGCAGATACCGCTTGGGGGAATCTCCCCAGGAGACCCAGTACTTC.

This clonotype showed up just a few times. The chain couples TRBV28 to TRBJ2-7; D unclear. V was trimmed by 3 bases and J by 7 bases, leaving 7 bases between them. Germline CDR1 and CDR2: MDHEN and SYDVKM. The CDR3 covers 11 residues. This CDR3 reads CASSFRIEQYF. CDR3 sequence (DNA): TGTGCCAGCAGTTTTCGCATTGAGCAGTACTTC.